These 17 T cell receptor beta chains originate from one sample sequenced in a study of T-cell reconstitution after alpha-beta-depleted transplantation in children. Library preparation (for TCRbeta) was performed with unique molecular identifiers. Each CDR3 protein gets one entry after TCRdb re-called the PCR reads with MiXCR. Seen here are about 230,000 distinct CDR3 sequences, around 12% observed once, and the top ten hold approximately 2.9%. The specimen comprised PBMCs from the stem cell graft donor, sampled from the stem cell graft. These receptor sequences come from a human donor who donated a stem cell graft to a child with acute lymphoblastic leukemia.

The chain is built from TRBV9 and TRBJ1-2, with 7 bases matching TRBD1. The V gene end was trimmed by 7 bases and the J gene end by 3 bases; junction bases not matched to a gene: 18. Per the germline V gene, CDR1 is SGDLS and CDR2 is YYNGEE. CDR3 length equals 17 residues. The CDR3: CASGNRDSSTLDYGYTF. As DNA, the CDR3 is TGTGCCAGCGGAAACCGGGACAGCTCTACTCTTGACTATGGCTACACCTTC.

This clonotype was seen repeatedly, ten times or more. The chain's CDR3 is CSARDFLAGAYNEQFF. In nucleotides, the CDR3 is TGCAGTGCTAGAGATTTCCTAGCGGGAGCCTACAATGAGCAGTTCTTC. The chain has TRBV20-1 and TRBJ2-1, with 10 bases fitting TRBD2. With V trimmed by 0 bases and J by 2 bases, 4 bases remained unmatched. Germline V lookup: CDR1 DFQATT, CDR2 SNEGSKA (reference sequence). CDR3 length: 16 amino acids.

This clonotype showed up many times. J is TRBJ2-1 and V is TRBV12-3 or TRBV12-4; D possibly corresponds to TRBD2 (7 bases). The CDR3 loop spans 15 amino acids. Between the trimmed V and J ends, which lost 7 bases and 4 bases, there was a span of 17 bases. This CDR3 reads CASILEGGLYNEQFF. CDR3 DNA: TGTGCCAGCATCTTGGAGGGGGGGCTGTACAATGAGCAGTTCTTC.

This clonotype was detected many times. The J gene is TRBJ1-2, the V gene TRBV7-2, with 9 bases fitting TRBD1. This CDR3 is 15 amino acids long. V shed 3 bases and J 6 bases; nucleotides not matched to a gene: 8. The germline V gene has CDR1 SGHTA and CDR2 FQGNSA. The CDR3, as DNA: TGTGCCAGCAGCTTTATACAGGGGGCGCTTGATGGCTACACCTTC. Translated, it gives CASSFIQGALDGYTF.

This clonotype was detected many times. The chain carries TRBV7-9 and TRBJ2-7, with D unresolved. V lost 5 bases and J lost 3, with 11 bases in between. This CDR3 has 13 amino acids. From germline, CDR1 is SEHNR and CDR2 FQNEAQ (reference sequence). DNA of the CDR3: TGTGCCAGCAGCCAGGCGGTGGGCTACGAGCAGTACTTC. This codes for CASSQAVGYEQYF.

This clonotype occurred many times. The V call is TRBV7-2, the J call TRBJ1-2; D unresolved. This CDR3 is built from 16 residues. V dropped 5 bases and J dropped 4 bases, with 20 bases sitting between them. Germline V gene lookup returns CDR1 SGHTA and CDR2 FQGNSA. CDR3: CASSPRDTRVFYGYTF. CDR3 bases: TGTGCCAGCAGCCCCCGTGACACTAGGGTATTCTATGGCTACACCTTC.

The sample holds many counts of this clonotype. The rearrangement joins TRBV7-9 to TRBJ1-5; D is unclear. The CDR3 consists of 15 residues. Trimming left V 5 bases short and J 3 bases short, with 14 bases between. Germline loops: CDR1 SEHNR, CDR2 FQNEAQ (reference sequence). The CDR3 DNA reads TGTGCCAGCAGCCCTCCGGACGAAGACAATCAGCCCCAGCATTTT. This translates into CASSPPDEDNQPQHF.

The CDR3 DNA sequence: TGTGCCAGCAGCTTTGTCGATTCTAGCGGGGGGCCTGTTGAGCAGTTCTTC. This translates into CASSFVDSSGGPVEQFF. The V call is TRBV7-2, the J call TRBJ2-1, with 11 bases fitting TRBD2. The CDR3 loop spans 17 amino acids. The germline V gene encodes CDR1 SGHTA and CDR2 FQGNSA. V shed 3 bases and J 9 bases; nucleotides not matched to a gene: 13.

The table lists this clonotype with a few counts. CDR3 loop: CASSRLAGGRETQYF. The CDR3 DNA reads as TGTGCCAGCAGCCGACTAGCGGGGGGGCGAGAGACCCAGTACTTC. V usage is TRBV7-2 and J usage is TRBJ2-5; 14 bases match TRBD2. The CDR3 sequence is 15 residues long. With 5 bases clipped from V and 4 bases from J, the junction kept 3 bases outside the gene matches. Per the germline V gene, CDR1 is SGHTA and CDR2 is FQGNSA.

This clonotype occurred many times. The chain recombines TRBV20-1 with TRBJ2-3, with 9 bases fitting TRBD2. Germline V gene sequence: CDR1 DFQATT, CDR2 SNEGSKA (reference sequence). The CDR3 has 16 amino acids. V gave up 1 base and J gave up 4 bases; unmatched junction bases: 9. This CDR3 reads CSARGLKAGGPDTQYF. For the CDR3, the DNA is TGCAGTGCTAGAGGCCTTAAGGCGGGAGGGCCAGATACGCAGTATTTT.

The sample holds many counts of this clonotype. This sequence joins TRBV6-5 and TRBJ1-2; tentatively, D is TRBD1 (5 bases). This CDR3 comprises 14 residues. The V end lost 0 bases, the J end lost 3 bases, and 8 bases lay between the germline ends. In germline, CDR1 is MNHEY, CDR2 SVGAGI. In nucleotides, the CDR3 is TGTGCCAGCAGTTACTCAGGGACTGACTATGGCTACACCTTC. The encoded protein is CASSYSGTDYGYTF.

This clonotype occurred a few times. The rearrangement joins TRBV18 to TRBJ1-5; the match to TRBD1 covers 7 bases. The CDR3 extends over 16 amino acids. Germline CDR1 reads KGHSH; CDR2 reads LQKENI. The V and J ends lost 0 bases and 2 bases, in that order; junction bases with no gene match: 4. CDR3: CASSPPGTVGNQPQHF. Here the CDR3 DNA reads TGTGCCAGCTCACCACCGGGGACAGTTGGCAATCAGCCCCAGCATTTT.

This clonotype has just a few counts. This rearrangement joins TRBV11-2 to TRBJ2-7; the match to TRBD2 covers 10 bases. The trim removed 3 bases at V and 2 bases at J, leaving 16 bases unmatched. The CDR3 has 19 amino acids. The germline V gene has CDR1 SGHAT and CDR2 FQNNGV. CDR3 region: CASSFRGGLAGERTYEQYF. The DNA for the CDR3 is TGTGCCAGCAGCTTCCGGGGGGGGCTAGCGGGGGAACGGACCTACGAGCAGTACTTC.

This clonotype was counted ten times or more. The chain joins TRBV28 to TRBJ2-7, with TRBD1 matching over 10 bases. CDR1 and CDR2 (germline): MDHEN, SYDVKM. CDR3 length: 16 amino acids. The trim removed 6 bases at V and 2 bases at J, leaving 10 bases unmatched. In nucleotides, the CDR3 is TGTGCCAGCAGCTACTCCGGGACAGGGGTTCCCTACGAGCAGTACTTC. Residues: CASSYSGTGVPYEQYF. Supplemented by reference TRBV28 and TRBJ2-7, the full variable domain reads DVKVTQSSRYLVKRTGEKVFLECVQDMDHENMFWYRQDPGLGLRLIYFSYDVKMKEKGDIPEGYSVSREKKERFSLILESASTNQTSMYLCASSYSGTGVPYEQYFGPGTRLTVT.

This clonotype was counted at least ten times. The chain is built from TRBV20-1 and TRBJ2-7; D might be TRBD2 (6 bases). With 4 bases removed from V and 3 bases from J, the gap between germline ends came to 16 bases. CDR3 length equals 14 residues. Germline CDR1 is DFQATT and CDR2 is SNEGSKA (reference sequence). CDR3 protein: CSAKLRRGNYEQYF. DNA of the CDR3: TGCAGTGCTAAGCTCCGGCGGGGAAACTACGAGCAGTACTTC.

This clonotype has a handful of counts. The chain has TRBV19 and TRBJ1-5, with 7 bases lining up with TRBD1. The CDR3 is made up of 16 amino acids. Germline CDR1 LNHDA, CDR2 SQIVND (reference sequence). Losses at the gene ends were 5 bases for V and 4 bases for J; bases not matched to a gene: 11. The CDR3 sequence is CASSAQGVGGNQPQHF. The CDR3 nucleotides read TGTGCCAGTAGTGCGCAGGGGGTCGGGGGAAATCAGCCCCAGCATTTT.

This clonotype has a count of ten or more. The CDR3 loop reads CSARDPAGHTEAFF. The CDR3 region has the DNA TGCAGTGCTAGAGATCCGGCAGGGCACACTGAAGCTTTCTTT. This chain connects TRBV20-1 to TRBJ1-1; D is perhaps TRBD1 (5 bases). Trimming shortened V by 0 bases and J by 3 bases, and 11 bases separated the two germline ends. CDR3 length: 14 amino acids. CDR1 DFQATT and CDR2 SNEGSKA come from the germline V gene (reference sequence).